The rows below give T cell receptor beta chains drawn from one sample of a study of cytomegalovirus exposure and HLA in healthy donors. Sequencing was performed with immunoSEQ multiplex PCR; in TCRdb, only in-frame clones are kept and a portion is missing. This table has 95,000 to 150,000 clones, roughly 71% appearing once. The sample was PBMCs. These receptors all come from a woman between 50 and 59 years old in good health and CMV-seropositive. The CDR3 runs from the conserved cysteine through the conserved F or W. D genes are given only for firm matches. Clone size appears in some rows only: once, few, many, or a class for an expanded clone.

size	V	D	J	DNA	CDR3
-	TRBV10-3	TRBD2	TRBJ2-7	TGTGCCATCAGTGAGTCGGGGGGGTCCTACGAGCAGTACTTC	CAISESGGSYEQYF
-	TRBV28	-	TRBJ1-4	TGTGCCAGCACCCCCCATGAATCAGGTGTAAAACTGTTTTTT	CASTPHESGVKLFF
-	TRBV19	-	TRBJ2-7	TGTGCCAGTAGTATAGAATTCGCCGGGGACGAGCAGTACTTC	CASSIEFAGDEQYF
-	TRBV6-1	-	TRBJ1-2	TGTGCCAGCACCCCGAGTCGGGTTGACTATGGCTACACCTTC	CASTPSRVDYGYTF
-	TRBV7-3	-	TRBJ1-1	TGTGCCAGCAGCTTATTCGGGTTCTCTGAAGCTTTCTTT	CASSLFGFSEAFF
-	TRBV5-1	-	TRBJ1-4	TGCGCCAGCAGCTATACCGGGACTAATGAAAAACTGTTTTTT	CASSYTGTNEKLFF
-	TRBV29-1	TRBD1	TRBJ1-2	TGCAGCGCCGGGACAGGGACGAAACTTAACTATGGCTACACCTTC	CSAGTGTKLNYGYTF
-	TRBV5-1	-	TRBJ1-1	TGCGCCAGCAGCTTGACGGAGGTGAACACTGAAGCTTTCTTT	CASSLTEVNTEAFF
-	TRBV7-6	TRBD2	TRBJ2-7	TGTGCCAGCAGCTTAGACGGGGGGTACGAGCAGTACTTC	CASSLDGGYEQYF
once	TRBV28	-	TRBJ1-2	TGTGCCAGCAGTTGGACAAGGAACTATGGCTACACCTTC	CASSWTRNYGYTF
-	TRBV27	-	TRBJ2-1	TGTGCCAGCAGCCTACAGTTCCACAATGAGCAGTTCTTC	CASSLQFHNEQFF
few	TRBV6-1	-	TRBJ1-6	TGTGCCAGCGCACAAGGGGCCGAGGTGTCACCCCTCCACTTT	CASAQGAEVSPLHF
-	TRBV5-1	TRBD2	TRBJ2-3	TGCGCCAGCAGCTTGTCTGTAATAGCGGGGGCTCGCACAGATACGCAGTATTTT	CASSLSVIAGARTDTQYF
-	TRBV5-1	-	TRBJ2-2	TGCGCCAGCAGCCTACAGGGTACCACCGGGGAGCTGTTTTTT	CASSLQGTTGELFF
-	TRBV9	TRBD2	TRBJ2-1	TGTGCCAGCAGCGATAGCGGGGTCTCCTACAATGAGCAGTTCTTC	CASSDSGVSYNEQFF
once	TRBV10-3	TRBD1	TRBJ1-6	TGTGCCATCAGTGACCGACCCGGACAGGCAAATTCACCCCTCCACTTT	CAISDRPGQANSPLHF